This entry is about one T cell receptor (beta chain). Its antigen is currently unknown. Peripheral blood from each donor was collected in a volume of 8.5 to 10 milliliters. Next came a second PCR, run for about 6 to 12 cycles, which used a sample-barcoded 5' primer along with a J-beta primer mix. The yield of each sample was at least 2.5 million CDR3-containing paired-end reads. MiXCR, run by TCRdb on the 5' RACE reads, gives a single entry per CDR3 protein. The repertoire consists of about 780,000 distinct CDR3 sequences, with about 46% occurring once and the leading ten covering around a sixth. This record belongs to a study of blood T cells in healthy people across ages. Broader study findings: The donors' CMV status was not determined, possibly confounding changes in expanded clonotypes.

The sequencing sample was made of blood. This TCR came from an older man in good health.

For the CDR3, the DNA is TGTGCCAGCAGCTTGGGATTACAGTCCTACGAGCAGTACTTC. Protein sequence: CASSLGLQSYEQYF. The J gene is TRBJ2-7, the V gene TRBV5-5; D gene ambiguous. The germline gives CDR1 SGHKS, CDR2 YYEKEE (reference sequence). The CDR3 is 14 amino acids. Trimming shortened V by 0 bases and J by 1 base, and 8 bases separated the two germline ends.